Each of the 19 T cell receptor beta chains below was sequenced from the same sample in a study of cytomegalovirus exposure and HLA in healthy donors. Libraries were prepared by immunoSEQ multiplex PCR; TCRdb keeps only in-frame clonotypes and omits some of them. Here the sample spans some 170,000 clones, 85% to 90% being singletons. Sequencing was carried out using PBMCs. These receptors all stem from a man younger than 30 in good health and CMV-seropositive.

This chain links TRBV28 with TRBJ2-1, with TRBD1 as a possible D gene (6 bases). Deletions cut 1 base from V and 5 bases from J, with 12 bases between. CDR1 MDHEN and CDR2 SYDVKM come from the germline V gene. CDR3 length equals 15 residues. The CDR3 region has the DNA TGTGCCAGCAGTTTATTAACAGGGCTACACAATGAGCAGTTCTTC. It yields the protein CASSLLTGLHNEQFF.

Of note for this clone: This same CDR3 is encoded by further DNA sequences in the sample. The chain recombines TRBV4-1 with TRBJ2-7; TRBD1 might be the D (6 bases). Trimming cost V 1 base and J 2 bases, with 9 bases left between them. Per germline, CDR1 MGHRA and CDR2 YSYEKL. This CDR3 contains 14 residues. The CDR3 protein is CASSQGQGTYEQYF. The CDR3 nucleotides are TGCGCCAGCAGCCAAGGTCAGGGGACCTACGAGCAGTACTTC.

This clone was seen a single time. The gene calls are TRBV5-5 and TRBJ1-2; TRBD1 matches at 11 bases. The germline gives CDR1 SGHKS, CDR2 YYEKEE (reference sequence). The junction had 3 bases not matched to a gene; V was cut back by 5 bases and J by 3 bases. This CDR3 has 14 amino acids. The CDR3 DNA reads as TGTGCCAGCAGGATGGGACAGGGGGACTATGGCTACACCTTC. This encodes CASRMGQGDYGYTF.

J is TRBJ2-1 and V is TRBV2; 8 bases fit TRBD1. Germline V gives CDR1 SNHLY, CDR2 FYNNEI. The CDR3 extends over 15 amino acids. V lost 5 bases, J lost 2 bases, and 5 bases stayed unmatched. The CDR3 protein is CASSLGQGAYNEQFF. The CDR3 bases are TGTGCCAGCAGTCTTGGACAGGGAGCCTACAATGAGCAGTTCTTC.

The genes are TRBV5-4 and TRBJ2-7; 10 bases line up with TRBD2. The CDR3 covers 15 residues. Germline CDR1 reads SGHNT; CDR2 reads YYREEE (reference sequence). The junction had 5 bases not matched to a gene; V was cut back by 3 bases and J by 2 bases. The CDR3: CASSSGTSETYEQYF. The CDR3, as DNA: TGTGCCAGCAGCTCCGGGACTAGCGAGACCTACGAGCAGTACTTC.

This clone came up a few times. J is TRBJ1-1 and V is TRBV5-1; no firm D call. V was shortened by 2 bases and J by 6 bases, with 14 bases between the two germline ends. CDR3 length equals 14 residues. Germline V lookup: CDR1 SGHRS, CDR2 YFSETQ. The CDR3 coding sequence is TGCGCCAGCAGCTTTGGTGCGGCTAATGCTGAAGCTTTCTTT. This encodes CASSFGAANAEAFF.

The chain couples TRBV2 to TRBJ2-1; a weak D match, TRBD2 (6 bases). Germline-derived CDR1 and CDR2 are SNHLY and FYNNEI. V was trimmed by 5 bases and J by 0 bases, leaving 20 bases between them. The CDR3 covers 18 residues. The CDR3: CASSYAPLARSSYNEQFF. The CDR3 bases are TGTGCCAGCAGTTACGCCCCTCTAGCGCGGAGCTCCTACAATGAGCAGTTCTTC. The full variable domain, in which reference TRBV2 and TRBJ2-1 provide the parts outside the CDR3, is EPEVTQTPSHQVTQMGQEVILRCVPISNHLYFYWYRQILGQKVEFLVSFYNNEISEKSEIFDDQFSVERPDGSNFTLKIRSTKLEDSAMYFCASSYAPLARSSYNEQFFGPGTRLTVL.

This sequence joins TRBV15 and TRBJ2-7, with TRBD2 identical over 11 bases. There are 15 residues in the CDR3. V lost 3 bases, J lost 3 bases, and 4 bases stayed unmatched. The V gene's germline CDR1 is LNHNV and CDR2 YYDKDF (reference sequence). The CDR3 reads CATSSHTSGSYEQYF. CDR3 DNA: TGTGCCACCAGCAGTCACACTAGCGGGAGCTACGAGCAGTACTTC.

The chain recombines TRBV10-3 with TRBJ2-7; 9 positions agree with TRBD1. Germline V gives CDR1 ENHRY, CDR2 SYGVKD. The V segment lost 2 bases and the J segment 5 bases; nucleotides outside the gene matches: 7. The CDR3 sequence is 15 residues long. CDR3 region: CAISERGDRADEQYF. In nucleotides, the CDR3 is TGTGCCATCAGTGAGAGGGGGGACAGGGCAGACGAGCAGTACTTC.

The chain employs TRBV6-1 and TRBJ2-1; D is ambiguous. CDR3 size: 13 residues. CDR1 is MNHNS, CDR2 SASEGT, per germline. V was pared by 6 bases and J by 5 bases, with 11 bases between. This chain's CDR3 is CASSPTWDNEQFF. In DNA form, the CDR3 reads TGTGCCAGCAGCCCGACTTGGGACAATGAGCAGTTCTTC.

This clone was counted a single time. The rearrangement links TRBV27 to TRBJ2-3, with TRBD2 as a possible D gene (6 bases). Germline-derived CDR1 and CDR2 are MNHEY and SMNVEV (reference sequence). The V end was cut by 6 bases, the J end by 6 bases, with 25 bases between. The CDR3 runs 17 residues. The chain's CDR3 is CASRGRGAGLIFDTQYF. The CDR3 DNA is TGTGCCAGCAGGGGGCGCGGGGCAGGGTTGATTTTTGATACGCAGTATTTT.

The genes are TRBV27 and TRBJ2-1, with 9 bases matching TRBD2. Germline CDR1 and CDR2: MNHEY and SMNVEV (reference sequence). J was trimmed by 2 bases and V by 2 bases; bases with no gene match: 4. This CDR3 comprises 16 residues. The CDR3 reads CASSLIAGAPYNEQFF. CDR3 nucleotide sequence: TGTGCCAGCAGTTTAATAGCGGGAGCCCCCTACAATGAGCAGTTCTTC.

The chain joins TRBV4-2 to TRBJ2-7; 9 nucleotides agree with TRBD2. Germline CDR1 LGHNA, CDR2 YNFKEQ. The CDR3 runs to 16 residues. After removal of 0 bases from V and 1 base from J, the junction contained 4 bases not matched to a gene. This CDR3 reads CASSQESSGNSYEQYF. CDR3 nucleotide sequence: TGTGCCAGCAGCCAAGAATCTAGCGGGAATTCCTACGAGCAGTACTTC.

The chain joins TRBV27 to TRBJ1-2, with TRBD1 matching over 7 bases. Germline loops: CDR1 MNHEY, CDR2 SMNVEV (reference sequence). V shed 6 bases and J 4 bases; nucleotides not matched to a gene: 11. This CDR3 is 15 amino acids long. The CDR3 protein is CASSTNRGSTYGYTF. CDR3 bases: TGTGCCAGCAGCACCAACAGGGGATCCACCTATGGCTACACCTTC.

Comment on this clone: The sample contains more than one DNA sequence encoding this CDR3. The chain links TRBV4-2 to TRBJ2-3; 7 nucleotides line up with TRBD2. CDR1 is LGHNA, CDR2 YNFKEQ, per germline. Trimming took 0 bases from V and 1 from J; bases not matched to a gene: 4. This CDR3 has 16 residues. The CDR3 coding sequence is TGTGCCAGCAGCCAAGATTTGGCGGGAGGCACAGATACGCAGTATTTT. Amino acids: CASSQDLAGGTDTQYF.

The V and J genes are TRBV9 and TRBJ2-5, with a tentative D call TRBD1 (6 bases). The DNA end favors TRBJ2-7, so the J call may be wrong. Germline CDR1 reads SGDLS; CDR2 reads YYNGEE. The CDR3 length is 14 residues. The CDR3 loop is CASSPGTSSYEQYF. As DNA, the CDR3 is TGTGCCAGCAGTCCCGGGACATCCTCCTACGAGCAGTACTTC.

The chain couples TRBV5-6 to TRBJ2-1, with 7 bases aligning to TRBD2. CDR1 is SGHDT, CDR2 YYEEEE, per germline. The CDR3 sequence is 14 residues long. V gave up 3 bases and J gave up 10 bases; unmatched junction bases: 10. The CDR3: CASSSLAPSEEQFF. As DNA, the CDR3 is TGTGCCAGCAGCTCACTAGCGCCGAGTGAGGAGCAGTTCTTC.

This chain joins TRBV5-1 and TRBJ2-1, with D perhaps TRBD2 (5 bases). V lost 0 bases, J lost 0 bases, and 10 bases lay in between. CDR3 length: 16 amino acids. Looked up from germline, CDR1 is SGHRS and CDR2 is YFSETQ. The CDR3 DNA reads TGCGCCAGCAGCTTGGCGCCGGGGAGCTCCTACAATGAGCAGTTCTTC. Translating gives CASSLAPGSSYNEQFF.

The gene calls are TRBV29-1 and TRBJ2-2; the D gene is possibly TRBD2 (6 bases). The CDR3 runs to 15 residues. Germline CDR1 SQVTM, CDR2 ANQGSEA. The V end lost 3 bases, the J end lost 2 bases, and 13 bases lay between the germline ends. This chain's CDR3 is CSVEAAGKNTGELFF. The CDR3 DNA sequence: TGCAGCGTTGAGGCGGCGGGGAAAAACACCGGGGAGCTGTTTTTT.